The subject of this entry is one TCR beta chain. The sample originates from a study of blood T cell repertoires in COVID-19. The overall study: COVID-19 samples, acute and convalescent, were from the United States, Italy and Spain. Sources were T cells, B-cell-depleted T cells, or PBMCs; the material itself was cDNA or gDNA.

J gave up 6 bases and V 4 bases, and 10 bases lay outside the gene matches. This CDR3 contains 15 residues. CDR1 and CDR2 (germline): SGDLS, YYNGEE. Measured with immunoSEQ multiplex PCR; TCRdb has only the in-frame clones, and not every one. Of 200,000 to 250,000 clones in the sample, approximately 83% are singletons; the top ten hold 1.3%. The Seattle patients joined while their infection was active and were tracked longitudinally afterward. The gene calls are TRBV9 and TRBJ1-2; 9 nucleotides line up with TRBD1. Sequenced input: peripheral blood. This clonotype originated in a woman aged 25 to 39 with COVID-19, enrolled during active disease. CDR3 coding DNA: TGTGCCAGCAGCCCGTGGGGGACAGGGAGAGATGGCTACACCTTC. Encoded protein: CASSPWGTGRDGYTF.